These T cell receptor beta chains were read from a single sample in a study of shared clonotypes between healthy human individuals. Some clones are missing from TCRdb's copy, which holds only in-frame ones; the method was immunoSEQ multiplex PCR. Among 400,000 to 600,000 clones listed, roughly 95% were seen once. Sequencing input: naive CD4+ T cells sorted from blood. The receptors derive from a woman aged 30 to 39 in good health. Each CDR3 is given with its conserved first and last residue. Fields, in order: J gene, D gene, V gene, clone size, CDR3 DNA, CDR3 protein. The D gene is left open where the match is weak. Where a row states a size, it is once, few, many or the class of an expanded clone; other rows omit it.

>TRBJ1-1|TRBD1|TRBV9|-
TGTGCCAGCAGCGTTCCGCGGTCAGGGGGACAGTTGAACACTGAAGCTTTCTTT
CASSVPRSGGQLNTEAFF
>TRBJ1-5|-|TRBV28|once
TGTGCCAGCAGAAATACCCTCGGTCAGCCCCAGCATTTT
CASRNTLGQPQHF
>TRBJ2-7|TRBD2|TRBV11-2|-
TGTGCCAGCAGCTTAGAACCTAGCGGGACCTACGAGCAGTACTTC
CASSLEPSGTYEQYF
>TRBJ2-3|TRBD2|TRBV30|-
TGTGCCTGGAGTCCCGGGACTAGCGATACGCAGTATTTT
CAWSPGTSDTQYF
>TRBJ1-5|TRBD1|TRBV19|-
TGTGCCAGTAGTACCGGACAGGGGGTAGGCAATCAGCCCCAGCATTTT
CASSTGQGVGNQPQHF
>TRBJ2-1|-|TRBV9|-
TGTGCCAGCAGCGCATCTCGCGGACAGAGCTCCTACAATGAGCAGTTCTTC
CASSASRGQSSYNEQFF
>TRBJ1-3|TRBD1|TRBV5-1|once
TGCGCCAGCAGCCTCCATTTTCTGACAGGGTCTGGAAACACCATATATTTT
CASSLHFLTGSGNTIYF
>TRBJ1-6|TRBD1|TRBV13|-
TGTGCCAGCAGTATAGTAAGGGGGCCTAGGTCACCCCTCCACTTT
CASSIVRGPRSPLHF
>TRBJ2-5|TRBD2|TRBV5-4|-
TGTGCCAGCAGCCGTAGCGGGGTGTACCAAGAGACCCAGTACTTC
CASSRSGVYQETQYF
>TRBJ2-7|TRBD1|TRBV7-9|-
TGTGCCAGCAGCTTACACCGGGACAGGGCTTATCCCTACGAGCAGTACTTC
CASSLHRDRAYPYEQYF
>TRBJ2-5|-|TRBV19|-
TGTGCCAGTAACGGGCGGCCGGGTGCAGAGACCCAGTACTTC
CASNGRPGAETQYF
>TRBJ1-2|TRBD1|TRBV25-1|once
TGTGCCAGCAGTGTAGGGACAGAGAATGGCTACACCTTC
CASSVGTENGYTF
>TRBJ2-7|-|TRBV20-1|-
TGCAGTGCTAGAAGGCAGGGCTGGCAGTACTTC
CSARRQGWQYF
>TRBJ1-1|-|TRBV28|-
TGTGCCAGCAGTTTATATCGGCAGTCGAACACTGAAGCTTTCTTT
CASSLYRQSNTEAFF
>TRBJ2-5|TRBD2|TRBV27|once
TGTGCCAGCAGTTTAGTCGGACTAGCGGCTCAAGAGACCCAGTACTTC
CASSLVGLAAQETQYF
>TRBJ2-1|TRBD2|TRBV15|-
TGTGCCACCACGGGACTAGCGTCTGATGAGCAGTTCTTC
CATTGLASDEQFF
>TRBJ1-5|-|TRBV4-2|-
TGTGCCAGCAGCCCTACGACAAGTAGCAATCAGCCCCAGCATTTT
CASSPTTSSNQPQHF
>TRBJ1-2|-|TRBV28|-
TGTGCCAGCAGAGGCCTAGAGGCGGCCTATGGCTACACCTTC
CASRGLEAAYGYTF
>TRBJ2-7|-|TRBV21-1|-
TGTGCCACCGAAAGGGGTAGGCACTACGAGCAGTACTTC
CATERGRHYEQYF
>TRBJ2-7|-|TRBV2|-
TGTGCCAGCAGTGAAGGGGGCGAGCAGTACTTC
CASSEGGEQYF
>TRBJ1-1|TRBD1|TRBV18|once
TGTGCCAGCTCCCCCAAACAGGGGGCGTCAGGCACTGAAGCTTTCTTT
CASSPKQGASGTEAFF
>TRBJ2-1|-|TRBV10-3|-
TGTGCCATCAGTGAGTCAGGGACGAGCAATGAGCAGTTCTTC
CAISESGTSNEQFF
>TRBJ1-5|TRBD1|TRBV23-1|-
TGCGCCAGCAACGGCAGGGGGGATCGGCCCCAGCATTTT
CASNGRGDRPQHF
>TRBJ2-7|-|TRBV18|-
TGTGCCAGCTCACCCGGACAGGGAGGGTCCTACGAGCAGTACTTC
CASSPGQGGSYEQYF
>TRBJ2-1|TRBD2|TRBV10-3|-
TGTGCCATCAGTCAGAGGACTAGCGGGAGTGATGAGCAGTTCTTC
CAISQRTSGSDEQFF
>TRBJ2-3|-|TRBV2|-
TGTGCCAGCAGGAGGTCCCTTATAGGTAGCGGTCCTTCGACCACAGATACGCAGTATTTT
CASRRSLIGSGPSTTDTQYF
>TRBJ2-3|TRBD1|TRBV19|-
TGTGCCAGTAGTATAGATGGGGACAGGAGGAACACAGATACGCAGTATTTT
CASSIDGDRRNTDTQYF
>TRBJ2-1|TRBD2|TRBV7-6|-
TGTGCCAGTTCTATGGGGACTAGCGGGACACAGGAGCAGTTCTTC
CASSMGTSGTQEQFF
>TRBJ2-7|TRBD2|TRBV4-1|-
TGCGCCAGCAGCCAAGAGGTGGCTAGCGGGAGAGTCTACGAGCAGTACTTC
CASSQEVASGRVYEQYF
>TRBJ2-6|-|TRBV7-6|-
TGTGCCAGCGGGCAGGGAGAGGCCAACGTCCTGACTTTC
CASGQGEANVLTF
>TRBJ2-7|TRBD1|TRBV2|-
TGTGCCAGCAGCTTCGACAGGGGCTACGAGCAGTACTTC
CASSFDRGYEQYF
>TRBJ2-2|-|TRBV4-1|-
TGCGCCAGCAGCCAAGATCACGGGAGTCGCGGGGAGCTGTTTTTT
CASSQDHGSRGELFF
>TRBJ2-5|TRBD2|TRBV11-3|-
TGTGCCAGCAGCCCAAGGACTAGCGGGAATAGAGAGACCCAGTACTTC
CASSPRTSGNRETQYF
>TRBJ2-7|TRBD2|TRBV5-4|-
TGTGCCAGCAGCTTGGATCTACTAGCGGGAGGTTACGAGCAGTACTTC
CASSLDLLAGGYEQYF
>TRBJ1-4|-|TRBV7-9|-
TGTGCCAGCAGCTCCCAACAAGCAACTAATGAAAAACTGTTTTTT
CASSSQQATNEKLFF
>TRBJ2-5|-|TRBV7-2|-
TGTGCCAGCAGCCCCGCACTTCAAGAGACCCAGTACTTC
CASSPALQETQYF
>TRBJ2-5|TRBD1|TRBV19|-
TGTGCCAGTACCAATACCGGGACAGGGGGAGAGACCCAGTACTTC
CASTNTGTGGETQYF
>TRBJ2-5|TRBD2|TRBV6-1|-
TGTGCCAGCAGTGAAATAACTAGCGGGAAAGGAGAGACCCAGTACTTC
CASSEITSGKGETQYF
>TRBJ2-1|TRBD2|TRBV14|-
TGTGCCAGCAGCCAAGACAGCGGGAGCTCCTACAATGAGCAGTTCTTC
CASSQDSGSSYNEQFF
>TRBJ2-2|TRBD1|TRBV7-9|-
TGTGCCAGCAGCGTAGGGACAGGGACGTTAGGGGAGCTGTTTTTT
CASSVGTGTLGELFF
>TRBJ2-2|TRBD1|TRBV28|once
TGTGCCAGCAGTTTGGACAGGGTCAGGGAGCTGTTTTTT
CASSLDRVRELFF
>TRBJ2-7|TRBD2|TRBV10-3|-
TGTGCCACAATCGGATTTGGGGAGGGGTCCTACGAGCAGTACTTC
CATIGFGEGSYEQYF
>TRBJ2-2|TRBD2|TRBV18|few
TGTGCCAGTCTGGGACTAGCGGTCACCGGGGAGCTGTTTTTT
CASLGLAVTGELFF
>TRBJ2-2|TRBD1|TRBV10-1|-
TGCGCCAGCAGTAAGGGACAGGTTAACACCGGGGAGCTGTTTTTT
CASSKGQVNTGELFF
>TRBJ2-5|-|TRBV11-1|-
TGTGCCAGCAGCTCACAGTCTTTCCAAGAGACCCAGTACTTC
CASSSQSFQETQYF
>TRBJ1-1|-|TRBV5-1|-
TGCGCCAGCAGCTTGGAGCGGAACACTGAAGCTTTCTTT
CASSLERNTEAFF
>TRBJ2-7|-|TRBV6-4|-
TGTGCCAGCAGTGAGCCCCCATTGGGCAGGCGATCCTACGAGCAGTACTTC
CASSEPPLGRRSYEQYF
>TRBJ1-1|TRBD1|TRBV5-4|-
TGTGCCAGCAGCTGGGACAGGTGGCGGGCTGAAGCTTTCTTT
CASSWDRWRAEAFF